This T cell receptor (beta chain) originates from a study of identifying expanded T cells in peripheral blood. Findings of the study overall: Variance in clone template counts between roughly two-week samples significantly increased with total template count across all healthy donors. Over around two and four weeks, about 16 and 19 clones changed, versus approximately 1.2 between replicates.

Produced via immunoSEQ multiplex PCR; TCRdb's table is partial and in-frame only. Altogether over 100,000 clones are present, around 89% being singletons, with the ten largest covering approximately 8%. In regard to this clone: Antigen unknown.

CDR3 length: 16 residues. During the collection period, no donor immune events like infections were recorded. The TCR sequence derives from a person aged 18 to 69 in good health. The specimen was blood. The V call is TRBV1, the J call TRBJ2-3; TRBD2 is taken as the D call from the table, unchecked against the DNA. TRBV1 is classified as a pseudogene. The CDR3 sequence is CTSSQGRKRETDTQYF. The CDR3 DNA reads TGCACCAGCAGCCAAGGCCGTAAGCGGGAGACAGATACGCAGTATTTT.